Each of the 28 T cell receptor beta chains below was sequenced from the same sample in a study of T cell repertoires in cytomegalovirus infection. For these receptors, no antigen is known. Each CDR3 protein gets one entry after TCRdb re-called the reads with MiXCR. The profile shows roughly 220,000 distinct CDR3 sequences, approximately 40% of them singletons. The sequenced sample was CD8+ T cells from cultured PBMCs, obtained from culture after CMV antigen stimulation. These TCRs come from a human donor in good health (CMV status not recorded). Some clones in this sample may be carry-over from other donors' samples.

This chain links TRBV7-3 with TRBJ2-1; D possibly corresponds to TRBD2 (6 bases). Germline lookup yields CDR1 SGHTA and CDR2 FQGTGA. This CDR3 spans 13 amino acids. V gave up 3 bases and J gave up 7 bases, with 10 bases separating them. The DNA for the CDR3 is TGTGCCAGCAGCTTCGGAGGGGCGAATGAGCAGTTCTTC. Translation gives CASSFGGANEQFF.

The rearrangement links TRBV5-5 to TRBJ1-1; 10 bases fit TRBD1. In germline, CDR1 is SGHKS, CDR2 YYEKEE (reference sequence). The CDR3 has 15 residues. The ends lost 6 bases at V and 4 bases at J; junction bases unmatched: 9. The CDR3 bases are TGTGCCAGCACCCGGAGGTGGACAGGGGGCACTGAAGCTTTCTTT. Translation gives CASTRRWTGGTEAFF.

The chain combines TRBV28 with TRBJ2-3; TRBD1 is a possible D gene (5 bases). Germline V gene lookup returns CDR1 MDHEN and CDR2 SYDVKM. Trimming took off 3 bases at V and 14 bases at J, with 12 bases between the two ends. The CDR3 covers 11 residues. For the CDR3, the DNA is TGTGCCAGCAGTTTTAGGAGACAGCTGTATTTT. Translation: CASSFRRQLYF.

This clonotype has a handful of counts. This chain connects TRBV7-8 to TRBJ1-5; maybe TRBD1 (5 bases). CDR3 length: 15 residues. V was trimmed by 5 bases and J by 7 bases, leaving 18 bases between them. The germline gives CDR1 SGHVS, CDR2 FQNEAQ. Here the CDR3 DNA reads TGTGCCAGCAGCGGGGGGGAACAGGCTAGACAGCCCCAGCATTTT. Protein product: CASSGGEQARQPQHF.

The table lists this clonotype with a few counts. This chain uses TRBV27 with TRBJ2-1, with a possible D match to TRBD2 (6 bases). Deletions cut 7 bases from V and 12 bases from J, with 22 bases between. Germline V lookup: CDR1 MNHEY, CDR2 SMNVEV (reference sequence). The CDR3 runs 14 residues. Here the CDR3 reads CASNKPGPPEGQFF. Written as DNA, the CDR3 is TGTGCCAGCAATAAGCCGGGACCGCCGGAGGGGCAGTTCTTC.

The chain carries TRBV12-3 or TRBV12-4 and TRBJ2-3; D is uncertain. The V end was cut by 3 bases, the J end by 2 bases, with 9 bases between. CDR3 length: 14 residues. The CDR3 DNA reads as TGTGCCAGCAGTTTCCTAGGTGTCACAGATACGCAGTATTTT. The encoded protein is CASSFLGVTDTQYF.

The chain is built from TRBV4-2 and TRBJ2-5; D possibly corresponds to TRBD2 (6 bases). In germline, CDR1 is LGHNA, CDR2 YNFKEQ. CDR3 length equals 15 residues. The ends were cut back, 3 bases at V and 1 base at J, with 12 bases in the middle. DNA of the CDR3: TGTGCCAGCAGCCACAGCACGGGACTCCAAGAGACCCAGTACTTC. Protein: CASSHSTGLQETQYF.

The V and J genes are TRBV7-9 and TRBJ2-5; D might be TRBD2 (6 bases). The germline gives CDR1 SEHNR, CDR2 FQNEAQ (reference sequence). The V gene lost 5 bases and the J gene lost 2 bases, with 12 bases spanning the gap. The CDR3 consists of 14 residues. Here the CDR3 reads CASSPGGWQETQYF. In DNA, the CDR3 is TGTGCCAGCAGCCCAGGAGGGTGGCAAGAGACCCAGTACTTC. The full variable domain, in which reference TRBV7-9 and TRBJ2-5 provide the parts outside the CDR3, is DTGVSQNPRHKITKRGQNVTFRCDPISEHNRLYWYRQTLGQGPEFLTYFQNEAQLEKSRLLSDRFSAERPKGSFSTLEIQRTEQGDSAMYLCASSPGGWQETQYFGPGTRLLVL.

This clonotype has a handful of counts. The gene calls are TRBV7-8 and TRBJ2-1, with 9 bases aligning to TRBD2. J was trimmed by 2 bases and V by 1 base; bases with no gene match: 3. The CDR3 is 16 residues long. Germline assignment: CDR1 SGHVS and CDR2 FQNEAQ. CDR3 loop: CASSLGGREPYNEQFF. CDR3 in DNA: TGTGCCAGCAGCTTAGGCGGGAGGGAGCCCTACAATGAGCAGTTCTTC.

In this sample, this clonotype turned up once. The V gene is TRBV7-1, the J gene TRBJ1-4; 8 bases align to TRBD1. TRBV7-1 is noted as an ORF with a role that remains uncertain. The CDR3 totals 15 residues. J gave up 5 bases and V 1 base, and 3 bases lay outside the gene matches. CDR3 coding DNA: TGTGCCAGCAGCTCAGTCGGACAGGGAAATGAAAAACTGTTTTTT. Translation: CASSSVGQGNEKLFF.

V is TRBV7-8 and J is TRBJ1-1; no firm D call. Germline CDR1 and CDR2: SGHVS and FQNEAQ. The CDR3 has 13 residues. Trimming pared 4 bases from V and 6 bases from J, leaving 12 bases between. CDR3 protein: CASSSGLAPEAFF. The DNA for the CDR3 is TGTGCCAGCAGCTCCGGACTCGCCCCTGAAGCTTTCTTT.

The chain joins TRBV20-1 to TRBJ2-7; TRBD2 aligns across 8 bases. V lost 5 bases and J lost 7; bases outside the gene matches: 7. The germline V gene has CDR1 DFQATT and CDR2 SNEGSKA (reference sequence). The CDR3 totals 12 residues. This CDR3 reads CSASRTSWEQYF. CDR3 bases: TGCAGTGCTTCCCGGACTAGCTGGGAGCAGTACTTC.

The chain has TRBV6-4 and TRBJ2-1; unclear D gene. Germline V CDR1 and CDR2: MRHNA, SNTAGT. The CDR3 spans 17 residues. Deletions cut 5 bases from V and 4 bases from J, with 21 bases between. CDR3 loop: CASSPLTSAGSYNEQFF. The CDR3 DNA sequence: TGTGCCAGCAGTCCGCTGACAAGCGCTGGGTCTTACAATGAGCAGTTCTTC.

This clonotype occurred many times. V and J are TRBV29-1 and TRBJ2-2; no clear D. The CDR3 runs to 13 residues. Trimming removed 8 bases from V and 1 base from J, with 11 bases in between. Germline V gene sequence: CDR1 SQVTM, CDR2 ANQGSEA. Here the CDR3 reads CSISFRNTGELFF. The CDR3 coding sequence is TGCAGCATCAGTTTTCGGAACACCGGGGAGCTGTTTTTT.

The rearrangement joins TRBV2 to TRBJ2-7, with 12 bases lining up with TRBD2. The CDR3 contains 16 residues. In germline, CDR1 is SNHLY, CDR2 FYNNEI. The J segment lost 2 bases and the V segment lost 5 bases, leaving 7 bases of the junction unmatched. The CDR3 DNA is TGTGCCAGCAGTACCCGACTAGCGGGAGTAACCTACGAGCAGTACTTC. This sequence encodes CASSTRLAGVTYEQYF.

The chain has TRBV11-2 and TRBJ2-7; D may be TRBD1 (6 bases). The CDR3 contains 14 residues. Germline CDR1 SGHAT, CDR2 FQNNGV. With 2 bases removed from V and 2 bases from J, the gap between germline ends came to 10 bases. CDR3 residues: CASSLPEGAYEQYF. Written as DNA, the CDR3 is TGTGCCAGCAGCTTACCCGAGGGGGCCTACGAGCAGTACTTC.

The chain couples TRBV11-2 to TRBJ2-7; weak D call: TRBD1 (6 bases). From germline, CDR1 is SGHAT and CDR2 FQNNGV. V lost 2 bases, J lost 0 bases, and 8 bases lay in between. The CDR3 is 14 amino acids. CDR3 region: CASSLRTASYEQYF. Written as DNA, the CDR3 is TGTGCCAGCAGCTTAAGGACAGCCTCCTACGAGCAGTACTTC.

V and J are TRBV28 and TRBJ1-5; perhaps TRBD1 as D (6 bases). The CDR3 covers 14 residues. V was shortened by 6 bases and J by 3 bases, with 12 bases between the two germline ends. CDR1 is MDHEN, CDR2 SYDVKM, per germline. The chain's CDR3 is CASSSTGNNQPQHF. In DNA form, the CDR3 reads TGTGCCAGCAGCTCCACAGGGAACAATCAGCCCCAGCATTTT.

The chain uses TRBV11-2 and TRBJ2-4; D uncertain. Germline CDR1 SGHAT, CDR2 FQNNGV. The V end lost 1 base, the J end lost 0 bases, and 4 bases lay between the germline ends. The CDR3 has 14 amino acids. The CDR3 bases are TGTGCCAGCAGCTTAGTACTAGCCAAAAACATTCAGTACTTC. Residues: CASSLVLAKNIQYF.

For this clonotype: This CDR3 fails to terminate in the conserved phenylalanine or tryptophan, so it likely reflects a read error. The CDR3 DNA is TGTGCCACCAGTGATGTGACATGGGAATATACCCAGTACGTC. Translation: CATSDVTWEYTQYV. The chain uses TRBV24-1 and TRBJ2-5; no firm D call. Between the trimmed V and J ends, which lost 3 bases and 8 bases, there was a span of 15 bases. CDR1 KGHDR and CDR2 SFDVKD come from the germline V gene. The CDR3 extends over 14 amino acids.

Only a few counts were recorded for this clonotype. J is TRBJ1-2 and V is TRBV10-3; D uncertain. The CDR3 length is 15 residues. CDR1 is ENHRY and CDR2 is SYGVKD in the germline V gene. V was trimmed by 5 bases and J by 1 base, leaving 14 bases between them. The CDR3 DNA sequence: TGTGCCATCAGTCAGCTCGGGTCCTTTAACTATGGCTACACCTTC. It encodes CAISQLGSFNYGYTF.

This clonotype was counted only a few times. The chain links TRBV5-6 to TRBJ1-1; no clear D. Looked up from germline, CDR1 is SGHDT and CDR2 is YYEEEE. The CDR3 loop spans 17 amino acids. Trimming removed 4 bases from V and 5 bases from J, with 24 bases in between. CDR3 sequence: CASSPRIGRRSGTEAFF. In DNA form, the CDR3 reads TGTGCCAGCAGCCCACGTATAGGGCGAAGGAGTGGGACTGAAGCTTTCTTT.

Note on this clonotype: A single base separates this from a much larger clone, so it may be a read error. The chain combines TRBV11-2 with TRBJ1-5; possibly TRBD1 for D (6 bases). CDR1 is SGHAT and CDR2 is FQNNGV in the germline V gene. The CDR3 has 15 residues. The V gene lost 4 bases and the J gene lost 0 bases, with 10 bases spanning the gap. The CDR3 sequence: CASSSGVSSNQPQHF. CDR3 DNA sequence: TGTGCCAGCAGCTCAGGGGTTTCTAGCAATCAGCCCCAGCATTTT.

This clonotype was seen only once. V usage is TRBV27 and J usage is TRBJ2-1; 9 nucleotides align to TRBD2. The CDR3 spans 16 residues. The V gene end was trimmed by 4 bases and the J gene end by 6 bases; junction bases not matched to a gene: 10. CDR1 MNHEY and CDR2 SMNVEV come from the germline V gene (reference sequence). The CDR3 sequence: CASSSPMVAGANEQFF. CDR3 nucleotide sequence: TGTGCCAGCAGTTCCCCCATGGTAGCGGGAGCCAATGAGCAGTTCTTC.

The chain links TRBV6-5 to TRBJ2-1; D might be TRBD1 (5 bases). Germline-derived CDR1 and CDR2 are MNHEY and SVGAGI. This CDR3 comprises 16 residues. V gave up 4 bases and J gave up 0 bases, with 13 bases separating them. CDR3 amino acids: CASSSNRWSSYNEQFF. As DNA, the CDR3 is TGTGCCAGCAGTTCCAACAGGTGGAGCTCCTACAATGAGCAGTTCTTC.

This chain connects TRBV7-6 to TRBJ1-4, with D perhaps matching TRBD1 (6 bases). V dropped 3 bases and J dropped 5 bases, with 10 bases sitting between them. CDR3 length: 14 residues. The germline V gene has CDR1 SGHVS and CDR2 FNYEAQ. The CDR3 loop is CASSLSGTNEKLFF. The CDR3 nucleotides are TGTGCCAGCAGCTTGTCCGGGACAAATGAAAAACTGTTTTTT.

Comments on this clonotype: A read error may produce the germline difference seen at one junction end. The gene calls are TRBV7-7 and TRBJ2-3; 8 nucleotides match TRBD1. This CDR3 has 15 residues. The germline gives CDR1 SSHAT, CDR2 FNYEAQ (reference sequence). This CDR3 reads CASSLGTGSTDTQYF. CDR3 nucleotide sequence: TGTGCTAGCAGCCTTGGGACAGGTAGCACAGATACGCAGTATTTT.

This clonotype was detected a few times. The J gene is TRBJ2-1, the V gene TRBV27; D remains unclear. This CDR3 comprises 13 residues. CDR1 is MNHEY, CDR2 SMNVEV, per germline (reference sequence). V shed 7 bases and J shed 3 bases, with 10 bases lying between them. This chain's CDR3 is CASTQNNYNEQFF. The CDR3 DNA reads as TGTGCCAGCACCCAAAACAACTACAATGAGCAGTTCTTC.